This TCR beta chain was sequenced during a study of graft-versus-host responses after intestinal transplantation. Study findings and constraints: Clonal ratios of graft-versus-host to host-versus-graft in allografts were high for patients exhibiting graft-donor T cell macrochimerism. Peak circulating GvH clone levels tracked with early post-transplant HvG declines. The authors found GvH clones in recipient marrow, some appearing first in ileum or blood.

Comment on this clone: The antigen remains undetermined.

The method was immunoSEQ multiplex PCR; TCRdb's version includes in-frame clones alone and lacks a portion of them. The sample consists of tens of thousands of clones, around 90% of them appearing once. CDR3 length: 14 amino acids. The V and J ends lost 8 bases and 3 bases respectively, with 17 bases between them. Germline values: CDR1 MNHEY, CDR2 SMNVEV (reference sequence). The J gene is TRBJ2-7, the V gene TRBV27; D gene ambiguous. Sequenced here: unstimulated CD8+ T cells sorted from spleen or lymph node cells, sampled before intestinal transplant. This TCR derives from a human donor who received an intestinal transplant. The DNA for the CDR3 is TGTGCCAGCTCGAGATTCGCGTTCTTCTACGAGCAGTACTTC. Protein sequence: CASSRFAFFYEQYF.